This T cell receptor (beta chain) was recovered during a study of shared clonotypes between healthy human individuals. Germline CDR1 reads SQVTM; CDR2 reads ANQGSEA. The V end was cut by 7 bases, the J end by 2 bases, with 13 bases between. The CDR3 is 13 amino acids. The data were produced by immunoSEQ multiplex PCR, yet TCRdb's version contains in-frame clones alone and is incomplete. In the table there are roughly 500,000 clones, 70% to 80% of which are singletons. The sequencing input was PBMCs. This rearrangement joins TRBV29-1 to TRBJ2-3; D is perhaps TRBD1 (5 bases). The receptor's source is a woman in her 40s in good health. Some clones in this sample may be carry-over from other donors' samples. CDR3 region: CSGIKGNTDTQYF. The DNA for the CDR3 is TGCAGCGGTATAAAGGGGAACACAGATACGCAGTATTTT.